This T cell receptor (beta chain) derives from a study of T cell responses to AZD1222 COVID-19 vaccine. Study-wide findings and caveats: Donors were chiefly white British, with a greater number of females, and clonal diversity was perhaps underestimated. Across the whole spike, CD4 TCRs peaked at regions 160-218 and 743-854. Within unmutated variant regions lay the reported targets of nearly half of spike-specific TCRs.

Data came from immunoSEQ multiplex PCR; TCRdb stores just in-frame clones and leaves some out. The table has roughly 110,000 clones, about 90% seen once. With regard to this clone: Its antigen remains unknown.

The source is an adult in good health. The input for sequencing was peripheral blood, taken on day 0 of AZD1222 vaccination.

The CDR3 DNA is TGTGCCAGCAGAAATCGACAGGGGAACACCGGGGAGCTGTTTTTT. Translated: CASRNRQGNTGELFF. The chain has TRBV6-5 and TRBJ2-2; 7 bases match TRBD1. Germline V gene sequence: CDR1 MNHEY, CDR2 SVGAGI. The CDR3 consists of 15 residues. V was pared by 6 bases and J by 1 base, with 5 bases of the junction left unmatched.